The following is a TCR beta chain sequence with its context. The target antigen is unknown. This sample is drawn from a study of OX40 agonist ivuxolimab in advanced cancers. Study summary: Ivuxolimab, which patients received intravenously every 2 weeks, was dosed at 0.01 to 10 mg/kg. Patients assigned to dose escalation were diagnosed with hepatocellular carcinoma, melanoma, renal cell or head and neck cancer.

Germline V gene sequence: CDR1 SGDLS, CDR2 YYNGEE. CDR3 length: 16 residues. Germline trimming cut 0 bases from V and 2 bases from J; bases unmatched to any gene: 6. Study conclusions and caveats: Some patients without response likewise showed low normalized clonal expansion.

Sequencing was performed with immunoSEQ multiplex PCR; in TCRdb, only in-frame clones are kept and a portion is missing. This table has tens of thousands of clones, approximately 90% appearing once. Source: CD4+ or CD8+ T cells sorted from blood, taken in a trial of the OX40 agonist ivuxolimab. This receptor was obtained from an adult with an advanced solid tumor such as melanoma, head and neck, liver or kidney cancer. J is TRBJ2-3 and V is TRBV9, with 7 bases fitting TRBD2. Here the CDR3 DNA reads TGTGCCAGCAGCGTAGCCGAGGGAGGGAACACAGATACGCAGTATTTT. Its protein product is CASSVAEGGNTDTQYF.